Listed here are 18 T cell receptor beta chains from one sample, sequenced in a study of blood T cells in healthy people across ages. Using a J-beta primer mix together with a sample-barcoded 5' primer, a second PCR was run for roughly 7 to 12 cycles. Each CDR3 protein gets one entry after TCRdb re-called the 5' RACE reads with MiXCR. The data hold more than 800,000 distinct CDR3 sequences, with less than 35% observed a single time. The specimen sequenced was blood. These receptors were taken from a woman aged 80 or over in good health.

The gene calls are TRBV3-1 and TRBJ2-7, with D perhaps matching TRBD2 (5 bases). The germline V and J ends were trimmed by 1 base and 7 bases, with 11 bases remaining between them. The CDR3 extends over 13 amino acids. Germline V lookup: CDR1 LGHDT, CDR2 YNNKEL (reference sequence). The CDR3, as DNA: TGTGCCAGCAGCCAAGTCGTGACGGGGGAGCAGTACTTC. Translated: CASSQVVTGEQYF.

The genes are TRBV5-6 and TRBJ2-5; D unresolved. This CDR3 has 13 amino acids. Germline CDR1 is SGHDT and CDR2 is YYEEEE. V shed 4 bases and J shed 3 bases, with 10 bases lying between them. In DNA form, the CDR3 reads TGTGCCAGCAGCCCTACACTTGAAGAGACCCAGTACTTC. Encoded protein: CASSPTLEETQYF.

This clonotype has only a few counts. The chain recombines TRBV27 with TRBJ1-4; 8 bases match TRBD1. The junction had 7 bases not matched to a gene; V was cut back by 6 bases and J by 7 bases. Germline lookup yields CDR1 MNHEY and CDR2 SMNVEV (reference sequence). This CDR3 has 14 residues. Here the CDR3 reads CASSPDRVGEKLFF. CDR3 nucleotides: TGTGCCAGCAGCCCGGACAGGGTTGGTGAAAAACTGTTTTTT.

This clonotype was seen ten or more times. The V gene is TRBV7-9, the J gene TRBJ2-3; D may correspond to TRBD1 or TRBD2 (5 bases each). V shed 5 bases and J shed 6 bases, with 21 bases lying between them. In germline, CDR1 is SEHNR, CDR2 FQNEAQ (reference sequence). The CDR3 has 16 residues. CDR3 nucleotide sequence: TGTGCCAGCAGCCGAGACAGACTGGGGACGGGGGATACGCAGTATTTT. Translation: CASSRDRLGTGDTQYF.

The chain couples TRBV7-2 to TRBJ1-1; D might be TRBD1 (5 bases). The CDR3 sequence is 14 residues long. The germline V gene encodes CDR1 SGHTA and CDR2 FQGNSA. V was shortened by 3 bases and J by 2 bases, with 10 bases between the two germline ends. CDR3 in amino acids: CASSFADRNTEAFF. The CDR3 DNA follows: TGTGCCAGCAGCTTTGCCGACAGAAACACTGAAGCTTTCTTT.

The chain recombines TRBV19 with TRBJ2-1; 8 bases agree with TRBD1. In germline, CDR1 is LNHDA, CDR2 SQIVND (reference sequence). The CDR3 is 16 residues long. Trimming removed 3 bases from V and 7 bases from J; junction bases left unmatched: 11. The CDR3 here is CASSMQGAIKGNEQFF. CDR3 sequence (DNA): TGTGCCAGTAGTATGCAGGGGGCGATTAAAGGGAATGAGCAGTTCTTC.

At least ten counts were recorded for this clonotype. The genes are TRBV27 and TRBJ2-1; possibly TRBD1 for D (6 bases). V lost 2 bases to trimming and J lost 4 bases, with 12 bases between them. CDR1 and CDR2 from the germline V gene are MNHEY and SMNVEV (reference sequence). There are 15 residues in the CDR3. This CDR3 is CASSLRGTGYNEQFF. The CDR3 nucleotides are TGTGCCAGCAGTTTAAGGGGGACGGGGTACAATGAGCAGTTCTTC.

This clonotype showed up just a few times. CDR3 protein: CASSHQSTGELFF. DNA for the CDR3: TGTGCCAGCAGTCATCAGTCCACCGGGGAGCTGTTTTTT. This chain joins TRBV6-2 or TRBV6-3 and TRBJ2-2; D gene uncertain. Germline values: CDR1 MNHEY, CDR2 SVGEGT. This CDR3 has 13 residues. Between the trimmed V and J ends, which lost 5 bases and 4 bases, there was a span of 8 bases.

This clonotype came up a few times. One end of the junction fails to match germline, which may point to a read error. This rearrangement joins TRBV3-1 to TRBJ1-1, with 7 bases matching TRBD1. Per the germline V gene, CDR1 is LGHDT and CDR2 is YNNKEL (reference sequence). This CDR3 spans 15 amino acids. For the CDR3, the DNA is TGTGCCAGCAGCCAAGGAGGGGGCAGGAACGCTGAAGCTTTCTTT. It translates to CASSQGGGRNAEAFF.

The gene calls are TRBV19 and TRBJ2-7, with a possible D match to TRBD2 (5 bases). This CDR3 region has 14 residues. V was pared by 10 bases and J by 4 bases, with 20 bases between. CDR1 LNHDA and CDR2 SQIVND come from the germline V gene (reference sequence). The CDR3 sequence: CATAEVAVGYEQYF. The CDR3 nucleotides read TGTGCCACCGCGGAGGTCGCCGTGGGGTACGAGCAGTACTTC.

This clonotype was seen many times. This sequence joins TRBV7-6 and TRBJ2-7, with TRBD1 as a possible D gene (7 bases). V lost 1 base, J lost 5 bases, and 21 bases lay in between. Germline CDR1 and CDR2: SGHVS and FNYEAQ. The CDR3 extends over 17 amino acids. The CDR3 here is CASSLVGQGGRGDEQYF. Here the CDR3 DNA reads TGTGCCAGCAGCTTAGTGGGTCAGGGGGGCCGTGGTGACGAGCAGTACTTC.

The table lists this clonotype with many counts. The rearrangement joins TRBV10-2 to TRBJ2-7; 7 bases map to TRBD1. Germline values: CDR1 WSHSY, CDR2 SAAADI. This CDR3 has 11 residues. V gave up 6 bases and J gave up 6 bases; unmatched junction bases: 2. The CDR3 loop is CASRSGGEQYF. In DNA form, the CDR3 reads TGCGCCAGCAGGTCAGGGGGCGAGCAGTACTTC.

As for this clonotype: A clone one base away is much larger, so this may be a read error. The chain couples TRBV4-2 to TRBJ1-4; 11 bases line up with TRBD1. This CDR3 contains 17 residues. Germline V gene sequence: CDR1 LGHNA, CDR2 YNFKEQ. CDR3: CAGSQDVRTGGDEKLFF. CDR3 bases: TGTGCCGGCAGCCAAGATGTAAGGACAGGGGGCGACGAAAAACTGTTTTTT.

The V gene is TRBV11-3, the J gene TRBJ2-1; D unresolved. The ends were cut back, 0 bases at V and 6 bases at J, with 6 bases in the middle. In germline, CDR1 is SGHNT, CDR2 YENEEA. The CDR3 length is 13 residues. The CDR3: CASSLEPLNEQFF. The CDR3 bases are TGTGCCAGCAGCTTAGAGCCCCTCAATGAGCAGTTCTTC. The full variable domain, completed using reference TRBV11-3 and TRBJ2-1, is EAGVVQSPRYKIIEKKQPVAFWCNPISGHNTLYWYLQNLGQGPELLIRYENEEAVDDSQLPKDRFSAERLKGVDSTLKIQPAELGDSAVYLCASSLEPLNEQFFGPGTRLTVL.

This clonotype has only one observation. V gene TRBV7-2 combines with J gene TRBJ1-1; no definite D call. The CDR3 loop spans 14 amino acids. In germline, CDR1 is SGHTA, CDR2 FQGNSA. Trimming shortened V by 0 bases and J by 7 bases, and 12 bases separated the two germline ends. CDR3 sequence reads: CASSLALQANEAFF. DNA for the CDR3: TGTGCCAGCAGCTTAGCGCTTCAGGCCAATGAAGCTTTCTTT.

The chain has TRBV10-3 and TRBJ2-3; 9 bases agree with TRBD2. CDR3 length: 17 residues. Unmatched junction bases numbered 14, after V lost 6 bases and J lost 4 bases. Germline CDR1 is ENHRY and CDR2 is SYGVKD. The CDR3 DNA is TGTGCCATCAGCCGTCTTGGTAGCGGGGGTGTTGCAGATACGCAGTATTTT. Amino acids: CAISRLGSGGVADTQYF.

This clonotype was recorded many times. In DNA, the CDR3 is TGTGCCAGCAGCTCACGACAGGTTGTACAGTTCTTC. Translated: CASSSRQVVQFF. This chain connects TRBV7-2 to TRBJ2-1, with a tentative D call TRBD1 (6 bases). The CDR3 covers 12 residues. The germline V gene has CDR1 SGHTA and CDR2 FQGNSA. Trimming took 4 bases from V and 13 from J, leaving 14 bases between them.

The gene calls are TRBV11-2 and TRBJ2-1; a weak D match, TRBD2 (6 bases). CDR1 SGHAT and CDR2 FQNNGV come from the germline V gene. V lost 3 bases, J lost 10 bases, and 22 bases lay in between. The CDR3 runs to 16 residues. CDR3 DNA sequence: TGTGCCAGCAGCTTCGAACGAGCGGGTGGCCTCGCAGAGCAGTTCTTC. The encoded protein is CASSFERAGGLAEQFF. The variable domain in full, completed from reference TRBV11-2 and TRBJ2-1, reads EAGVAQSPRYKIIEKRQSVAFWCNPISGHATLYWYQQILGQGPKLLIQFQNNGVVDDSQLPKDRFSAERLKGVDSTLKIQPAKLEDSAVYLCASSFERAGGLAEQFFGPGTRLTVL.